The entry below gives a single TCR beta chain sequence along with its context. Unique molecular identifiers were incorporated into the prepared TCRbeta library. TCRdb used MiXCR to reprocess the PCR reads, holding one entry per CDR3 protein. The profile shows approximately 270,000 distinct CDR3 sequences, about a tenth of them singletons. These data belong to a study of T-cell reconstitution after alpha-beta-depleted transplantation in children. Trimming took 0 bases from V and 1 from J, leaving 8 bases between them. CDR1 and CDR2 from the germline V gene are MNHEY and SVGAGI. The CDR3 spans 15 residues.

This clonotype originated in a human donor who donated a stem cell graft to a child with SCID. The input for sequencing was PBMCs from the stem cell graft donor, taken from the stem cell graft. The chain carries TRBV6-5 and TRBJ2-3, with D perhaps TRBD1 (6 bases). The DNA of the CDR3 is TGTGCCAGCAGTTACTCGCAGGGGCGCACAGATACGCAGTATTTT. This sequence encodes CASSYSQGRTDTQYF.